This TCR beta chain was observed in a study of cytomegalovirus exposure and HLA in healthy donors listed by TCRdb under 2017. Background on the whole study: An earlier analysis of roughly 630 of the donors reported 250 to 300 Gb of sequence data and roughly 110 million unique TCR beta sequences from roughly 200 million T cells. Approximately 310 gigabases of sequencing data and tens of millions of unique TCR sequences were included in an early release covering 500 to 750 HLA-typed donors. Of the approximately 400 genotyped donors, 65% to 90% were placed in the genetic ancestry cluster associated with self-reported Caucasian donors. The study was designed to test whether signatures of past pathogen exposure could be identified by cataloging public T cell receptors. Using immunosequencing, the study profiled T cell repertoires from approximately 700 subjects and related those repertoires to cytomegalovirus serostatus. A separate validation cohort of more than 100 different subjects was used in addition to the approximately 670-subject first cohort. To predict cytomegalovirus infection status, the study brought together high-throughput TCR immunosequencing, statistical association of individual TCRs with disease status, and machine learning. A later analysis re-analyzed previously published TCR beta repertoires from roughly 630 donors and added high-resolution HLA genotyping to study TCR occurrence patterns. The later analysis used no new phenotypic data to find candidate immune exposures, relying instead on TCR beta sequences and their occurrence across donors. An earlier analysis of some 600 of the donors applied high-throughput TCR beta sequencing to assess whether each TCR beta V gene segment acted as functional or pseudogenic. Donor age, sex, ethnicity and CMV serostatus were compiled together with the repertoire data. A later genetic analysis took genome-wide SNP genotypes for about three fifths of the 666 donors and used that subset as a discovery cohort. All discovery cohort repertoires had been generated using a single sequencing platform. HLA typing included class I and class II loci at four-digit resolution. Typing coverage varied by locus: about 620-640 donors for A, B, C, DRB1 and DQB1; roughly 520 for DQA1; around 570 for DPA1; some 470 for DPB1. Four or five DR-DQ haplotypes were handled as single units for association and clustering because linkage in the cohort was strong. Among about 390 genotyped donors of the cohort, an average of about 240,000 unique TCR beta nucleotide sequences were sequenced per donor, around 20% of them non-productive.

On this clone: It has no known antigen specificity. Nothing much larger sits one base from this clone, and base qualities are not available.

What the authors observed across the whole study: Broadly in line with IMGT annotations, most TCR beta V segments showed up in productive rearrangements about 87% or about 30% of the time in an earlier analysis of approximately 640 of the donors. HLA typing was unavailable for some donors at each locus, so association tests used only the typed subset. A further reported finding was that TCR beta sequences accurately predicted the HLA-A and HLA-B alleles for most subjects in the first cohort. Sequencing depth was assumed to be roughly uniform across donors in the presence/absence analyses, though that assumption may not hold. The classifier was reported to diagnose cytomegalovirus status with high specificity and sensitivity in both the original and validation cohorts. A cluster of highly shared sequence variants was judged likely to be a technical artifact of the sequencing pipeline. A later analysis reported that several top co-occurrence clusters appeared linked to parvovirus B19, influenza, CMV and Epstein-Barr virus. A few of the identified cytomegalovirus-associated TCR beta chains were confirmed in vitro to be specific for cytomegalovirus antigens. Because counts were too low, roughly 17 rarely observed V segments, including chromosome 9 orphons, were left out of the earlier analysis of approximately 580 of the donors. For the cohort, immune exposure information was limited to CMV serostatus. The cohort was sequenced for TCR beta chains only, and without alpha or paired-chain data the features that could be detected were limited. An association between a missense DCLRE1C variant and V-gene and J-gene trimming of TCR beta chains was found in a later genetic analysis and replicated in an independent cohort. A later analysis found that most CMV-associated TCR beta chains appeared HLA-restricted, with HLA associations seemingly driven largely by CMV exposure. Linkage disequilibrium might explain the correlated functional status among segregating V segments, but an unknown experimental factor could not be ruled out. Compared with equally common non-associated chains, HLA-associated TCR beta chains in a later analysis were more clonally expanded and had lower generation probabilities. The study listed 150 to 200 TCR beta chains as associated with cytomegalovirus. A later analysis associated about 17,000 TCR beta sequences with specific HLA alleles at a false discovery rate of 0.05. Strong co-occurrence of HLA alleles, especially DR and DQ, made assigning TCR associations to individual alleles difficult. In a later analysis, TCR association rates were found to vary across HLA loci, with the most associated TCRs seen for DRB1 alleles and the fewest for HLA-C alleles. It was suggested by the authors that the approach could potentially be generalized to other disease states and immunological phenotypes. Across donors, most TCR sequences were observed very rarely, whereas some public TCRs were present in many individuals. Because the 87-base-pair reads could not distinguish some IMGT-functional V segments, including TRBV6-2 and TRBV6-3, those segments were excluded. According to a later genetic analysis, donors in an Asian-associated ancestry cluster had fewer N-insertions in productive TCRs than the approximately 700-donor mean.

The library came from the immunoSEQ multiplex PCR assay. For the multiplex PCR, a mixture combining 60 forward primers for TCR Vbeta segments and 13 reverse primers for TCR Jbeta segments was used. A multiplex PCR assay on genomic DNA amplified the CDR3 region of rearranged TCR beta genes. Amplified TCR beta libraries were sequenced as 87-base-pair reads on the Illumina HiSeq System. As for the original processing: In a later analysis, some 80 million unique TCR beta chains were counted across the 500 to 850 repertoires, and around 10 million of these chains were shared by at least two donors. Raw reads were error-corrected and collapsed into unique sequences with a nearest-neighbor algorithm that merged closely related sequences to remove PCR and sequencing errors. CDR3 sequences were aligned to IMGT reference sequences to assign V, D and J gene segments. For a sequence to be retained, a match of at least six nucleotides to both a V gene segment and a J gene segment was required. Rearrangements were called productive when the CDR3 lacked stop codons and stayed in frame with V and J; all others were non-productive. Following IMGT convention, CDR3 was defined as the stretch from the second conserved V-encoded cysteine up to the conserved J-encoded phenylalanine. In an earlier analysis of around 540 of the donors, sequences lacking an unambiguous match to a single V gene segment were excluded. In an earlier analysis of 587 of the donors, V segments were called functional above 56.7% productive rearrangements and were called segregating when the between-donor standard deviation exceeded 5%. A statistical classification framework was developed to diagnose cytomegalovirus status using the catalog of TCR beta chain sequences. In a later analysis, V and J genes were assigned by comparing TCR nucleotide sequences against IMGT/GENE-DB human TR gene sequences. A later analysis assigned CDR3 sequences and most-parsimonious VDJ recombination scenarios with the TCRdist pipeline. A later analysis defined each TCR beta chain by its CDR3 amino acid sequence plus V-gene family, and excluded reads lacking a unique V-gene family. In a later analysis, several hundred highly shared, low-generation-probability nucleotide sequences were removed to address suspected cross-contamination and a sequencing artifact. A later analysis calculated a clonal expansion index for each public chain from normalized within-repertoire ranks of inferred template counts. Generation probabilities in a later analysis came from a VDJ recombination model fitted to out-of-frame rearrangements, and those results were checked against IGoR. Hypergeometric tests were used in a later analysis to score TCR-TCR, TCR-HLA and TCR-CMV co-occurrence, with a repertoire-size bias correction applied to the TCR pairs. A later analysis estimated false discovery rates by permuting HLA or CMV assignments 20 times. In a later analysis, co-occurring TCRs were grouped using DBSCAN, with TCRdist sequence similarity added in when clustering inside HLA-allele-positive subsets. Repertoires with fewer than 30,000 or more than 120,000 public chains, plus five repertoires with anomalous nucleotide sharing, were excluded from co-occurrence clustering. Entries here come from immuneACCESS through TCRdb and include only in-frame sequences with V and J called. Some clones fail to appear in such tables; in the studies checked, an unresolved V gene covers under half of the shortfall, and the cause of the remainder is unknown. V, J and clone size derive from that table, while D and trimming were established from the DNA sequence. The sample contains fewer than 65,000 clones, roughly 85% of them found a single time. The leading ten clones occupy roughly 1.6% of the sample.

The cohort was made up of approximately 700 healthy bone marrow donors. All cohort members were sampled while nominally healthy, although unrecorded immune exposures were likely present. The donor tested CMV seronegative and was one of the 352 seronegative cohort members. Each donor provided a peripheral blood sample, and peripheral blood mononuclear cells were used for TCR beta sequencing. The Qiagen DNeasy Blood Extraction Kit was used to extract genomic DNA from the blood cell samples. Including cysteine and phenylalanine, the CDR3 has 19 amino acids. Solely the CDR3 DNA is kept, with 57 bases framed from the first base. For this chain, trimming is 4 bases at the V end and 7 bases at the J end, and the number of junction bases without a gene match is 19. Per the germline V gene, ENHRY is the CDR1 and SYGVKD is the CDR2.

Specimen: PBMCs. This clonotype was obtained from a man between 25 and 39 years old in good health and CMV-seronegative. The chain employs TRBV10-3 and TRBJ2-1; TRBD2 aligns with 10 central bases. The sequence in DNA is TGTGCCATCAGTGGGGATTATCCCCTGAGCGGGGGGGCGGGGAATGAGCAGTTCTTC. Translated, it reads CAISGDYPLSGGAGNEQFF.